Listed below are T cell receptor beta chains from one sample, sequenced in a study of blood T cell repertoires in COVID-19. Data came from immunoSEQ multiplex PCR; TCRdb stores just in-frame clones and leaves some out. The sample has roughly 250,000 clones, around 81% seen once. The sample comprised peripheral blood. All receptors derive from a woman in her sixties or seventies with active or convalescent COVID-19. Both conserved end residues are part of each CDR3. A D gene is named only where the DNA matches it firmly. Size tells how often a clone was seen (once, few, many) or the class of an expanded clone, and some rows leave it out.

D,J,size,V,DNA,CDR3
-,TRBJ1-2,-,TRBV5-6,TGTGCCAGCAGCTTGTGGCAGTTTCCCAACTATGGCTACACCTTC,CASSLWQFPNYGYTF
TRBD1,TRBJ2-4,-,TRBV27,TGTGCCAGCAGTTTTTCAATACAGGGGGTGAGGACCAAAAACATTCAGTACTTC,CASSFSIQGVRTKNIQYF
TRBD1,TRBJ2-1,-,TRBV9,TGTGCCAGCAGCCGAAAGGGACAGGGGGATGAGCAGTTCTTC,CASSRKGQGDEQFF
TRBD2,TRBJ2-7,-,TRBV6-6,TGTGCCAGCATCCCCTCGCGGGGGAGCTCCTACGAGCAGTACTTC,CASIPSRGSSYEQYF
-,TRBJ1-1,-,TRBV28,TGTGCCAGCAGTGTAAGGGGGTACGACACTGAAGCTTTCTTT,CASSVRGYDTEAFF
TRBD2,TRBJ2-7,-,TRBV11-2,TGTGCCAGCAGCCGCCCCCGGGAGGGCAACGAGCAGTACTTC,CASSRPREGNEQYF
-,TRBJ2-1,-,TRBV4-3,TGCGCCAGCAGCCGGGCCTCTTGGTACAATGAGCAGTTCTTC,CASSRASWYNEQFF
-,TRBJ1-1,-,TRBV7-9,TGTGCCAGCAAAACGCCAGGGGAGGGCACTGAAGCTTTCTTT,CASKTPGEGTEAFF
-,TRBJ2-3,-,TRBV9,TGTGCCAGCAGCGTAGTCCAGAGCACAGATACGCAGTATTTT,CASSVVQSTDTQYF
-,TRBJ2-5,once,TRBV19,TGTGCCAGTAGTATAAGCTGGGCTGGCGGGGTGAACCAAGAGACCCAGTACTTC,CASSISWAGGVNQETQYF